This T cell receptor beta chain derives from a study of blood T cell repertoires in COVID-19. The table came from immunoSEQ multiplex PCR; TCRdb's copy has only in-frame clones and leaves some out. The sample has around 99,000 clones, 79% seen once. The J segment lost 1 base and the V segment lost 1 base, leaving 11 bases of the junction unmatched. This CDR3 spans 18 amino acids. In germline, CDR1 is SGHTA, CDR2 FQGNSA. The V gene is TRBV7-2, the J gene TRBJ2-3, with 7 bases fitting TRBD1. The TCR originated in a woman of 80 years or more with active or convalescent COVID-19. The sample taken for sequencing was peripheral blood. This CDR3 reads CASSLEKRWQGGTDTQYF. The CDR3 region has the DNA TGTGCCAGCAGCTTAGAGAAGAGATGGCAGGGGGGCACAGATACGCAGTATTTT.